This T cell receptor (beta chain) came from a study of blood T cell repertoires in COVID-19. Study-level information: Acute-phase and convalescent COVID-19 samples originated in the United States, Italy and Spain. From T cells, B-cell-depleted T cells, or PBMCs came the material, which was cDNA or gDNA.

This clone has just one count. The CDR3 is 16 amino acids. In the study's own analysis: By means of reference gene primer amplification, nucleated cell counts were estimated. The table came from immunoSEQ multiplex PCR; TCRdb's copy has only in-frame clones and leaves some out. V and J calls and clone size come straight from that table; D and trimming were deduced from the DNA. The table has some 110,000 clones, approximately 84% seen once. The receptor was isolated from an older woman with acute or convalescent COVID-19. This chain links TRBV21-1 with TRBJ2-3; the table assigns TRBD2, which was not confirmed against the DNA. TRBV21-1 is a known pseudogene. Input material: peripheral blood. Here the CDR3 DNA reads TGTGCCAGCAGCAAAGGACTAGCGGGGCCCACAGATACGCAGTATTTT. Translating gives CASSKGLAGPTDTQYF.